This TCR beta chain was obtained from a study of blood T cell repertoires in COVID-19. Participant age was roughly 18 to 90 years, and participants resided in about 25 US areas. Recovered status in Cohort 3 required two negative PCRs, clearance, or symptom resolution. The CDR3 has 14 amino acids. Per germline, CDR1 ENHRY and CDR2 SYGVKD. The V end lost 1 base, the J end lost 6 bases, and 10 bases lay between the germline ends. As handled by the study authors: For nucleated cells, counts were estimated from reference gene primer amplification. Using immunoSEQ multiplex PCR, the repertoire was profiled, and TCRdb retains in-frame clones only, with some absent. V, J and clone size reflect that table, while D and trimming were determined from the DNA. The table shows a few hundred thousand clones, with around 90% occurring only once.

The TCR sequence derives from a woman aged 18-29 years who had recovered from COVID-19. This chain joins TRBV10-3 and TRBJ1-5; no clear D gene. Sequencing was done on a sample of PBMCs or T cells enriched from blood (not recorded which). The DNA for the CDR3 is TGTGCCATCAGTGAGTTGAAGGAGCGTCAGCCCCAGCATTTT. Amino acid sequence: CAISELKERQPQHF.